The rows below give T cell receptor beta chains drawn from one sample of a study of neurological immune-mediated disorders. TCRdb itself ran the 5' RACE reads through MiXCR, one entry per CDR3 protein. The sample includes roughly 100,000 distinct CDR3 sequences, roughly 3.3% seen only once; the top ten take around 3.1%. The source material was PBMCs. The receptors derive from a woman in her fifties or sixties with multiple sclerosis. Both conserved end residues are part of each CDR3. Fields, in order: clone size, V gene, J gene, D gene, CDR3 length, CDR3 DNA, CDR3 protein. D genes are given only for firm matches. For some rows the clone size is stated as once, few or many, or as a class when expanded; others skip it.

few	TRBV7-9	TRBJ2-1	TRBD1	12	TGTGACAGCATCAGACAGGGCAATGAGCAGTTCTTC	CDSIRQGNEQFF
many	TRBV6-2/TRBV6-3	TRBJ2-5	-	13	TGTGCCAGCAGTTACATCCGTTGGCAGACCCAGTACTTC	CASSYIRWQTQYF
-	TRBV7-6	TRBJ2-7	TRBD2	14	TGTGCCAGCAGCCCCACTAGCGAGGGCTACGAGCAGTACTTC	CASSPTSEGYEQYF
many	TRBV12-3/TRBV12-4	TRBJ1-1	TRBD1	14	TGTGCCAGCAGTTTTAGGGGGCAGATGGGTGAAGCTTTCTTT	CASSFRGQMGEAFF
many	TRBV27	TRBJ1-1	-	13	TGTGCCAGCAGATATACAACGAACACTGAAGCTTTCTTT	CASRYTTNTEAFF
many	TRBV29-1	TRBJ1-2	-	11	TGCAGCGTTGTGGCGGGGGGGGGCTACACCTTC	CSVVAGGGYTF
many	TRBV28	TRBJ2-6	-	16	TGTGCCAGCAGTTTTCTGCCGGGCTCTGGGGCCAACGTCCTGACTTTC	CASSFLPGSGANVLTF
many	TRBV5-1	TRBJ2-3	-	14	TGCGCCAGCAGTTTTTCGGGTACCTCAGATACGCAGTATTTT	CASSFSGTSDTQYF
many	TRBV20-1	TRBJ1-5	TRBD1	12	TGCAGTGCTGGGACAGGGGGCCAGCCCCAGCATTTT	CSAGTGGQPQHF
many	TRBV19	TRBJ1-5	-	13	TGTGCCAGTAGTATGTCCGGAGACGCGCCCCAGCATTTT	CASSMSGDAPQHF
many	TRBV7-9	TRBJ1-4	-	15	TGTGCCAGCAGCCGCAGGGGAGAGGGAAATGAAAAACTGTTTTTT	CASSRRGEGNEKLFF
many	TRBV6-2/TRBV6-3	TRBJ2-7	-	14	TGTGCCAGCACTCTACGGGGGAACCTCTACGAGCAGTACTTC	CASTLRGNLYEQYF
many	TRBV7-2	TRBJ1-3	-	14	TGTGCCAGCTCCAATAATAGGGGTGGAAACACCATATATTTT	CASSNNRGGNTIYF
many	TRBV7-8	TRBJ2-3	-	16	TGTGCCAGCAGCTACTCGATTGTTTTAAGGACAGATACGCAGTATTTT	CASSYSIVLRTDTQYF
many	TRBV5-1	TRBJ2-7	TRBD1	15	TGCGCCAGCAGCCCGGTGACAGGGTCCGCCTACGAGCAGTACTTC	CASSPVTGSAYEQYF
many	TRBV5-1	TRBJ2-3	TRBD2	16	TGCGCCAGCAGCTTATTTCAACGGGGGGGCACAGATACGCAGTATTTT	CASSLFQRGGTDTQYF
many	TRBV29-1	TRBJ1-1	-	12	TGCAGCGTTGGCAGGGGGAACACTGAAGCTTTCTTT	CSVGRGNTEAFF
many	TRBV7-6	TRBJ2-5	-	15	TGTGCCAGCAGCTTATTTACAGGGCCGCAAGAGACCCAGTACTTC	CASSLFTGPQETQYF
many	TRBV10-3	TRBJ1-1	-	15	TGTGCCATCAGGGAAAGGACAGAGGGGAACACTGAAGCTTTCTTT	CAIRERTEGNTEAFF
many	TRBV6-1	TRBJ1-3	-	18	TGTGCCAGCAGTGAAACCCTCACCACAGTGCGCTCTGGAAACACCATATATTTT	CASSETLTTVRSGNTIYF
many	TRBV5-1	TRBJ2-3	TRBD1	17	TGCGCCAGCAGCTCCAACCCGCGACAGGGTCGGACAGATACGCAGTATTTT	CASSSNPRQGRTDTQYF
many	TRBV4-3	TRBJ2-1	-	14	TGCGCCAGCAGCCAAGACCATAAGCTCAATGAGCAGTTCTTC	CASSQDHKLNEQFF
many	TRBV20-1	TRBJ1-2	TRBD1	16	TGCAGTGCTAGAGACCTCCTTAACAGGGGGGGCTATGGCTACACCTTC	CSARDLLNRGGYGYTF
many	TRBV7-2	TRBJ2-1	TRBD1	16	TGTGCCAGCAGCTTAGGTGGGACAGGGACCTACAATGAGCAGTTCTTC	CASSLGGTGTYNEQFF
many	TRBV27	TRBJ2-2	TRBD2	18	TGTGCCAGCAGCCCCGTTAGCGGGGGGGCCGCGAACACCGGGGAGCTGTTTTTT	CASSPVSGGAANTGELFF
-	TRBV21-1	TRBJ2-7	-	15	TGTGCCAGCAGCAAAAGGACCCAGGGGCTCAAAGCGCAGTACTTC	CASSKRTQGLKAQYF
many	TRBV7-9	TRBJ2-2	-	12	TGTGCCAGTACACAGAACACCGGGGAGCTGTTTTTT	CASTQNTGELFF
many	TRBV4-2	TRBJ2-4	-	17	TGTGCCAGCAGCCCCTCCTATGGGGGTTCAGCCAAAAACATTCAGTACTTC	CASSPSYGGSAKNIQYF
many	TRBV20-1	TRBJ1-4	-	14	TGCAGTGCCGCCATAGGGGGGACTAATGAAAAACTGTTTTTT	CSAAIGGTNEKLFF
many	TRBV5-1	TRBJ2-5	-	12	TGCGCCAGCAGCTTGGAGTCGGAGACCCAGTACTTC	CASSLESETQYF
many	TRBV5-1	TRBJ2-3	TRBD1	15	TGCGCCAGCACCCCTGGGACAGGGTTCACAGATACGCAGTATTTT	CASTPGTGFTDTQYF
many	TRBV2	TRBJ2-7	-	11	TGTGCCAGCAATCCAGGTTACGAGCAGTACTTC	CASNPGYEQYF
many	TRBV5-1	TRBJ1-2	TRBD1	15	TGCGCCAGCAGCTTGGATACAGGGGATATCTATGGCTACACCTTC	CASSLDTGDIYGYTF
many	TRBV18	TRBJ1-3	-	16	TGTGCCAGCTCACCAAATCCGATATACTCTGGAAACACCATATATTTT	CASSPNPIYSGNTIYF
many	TRBV10-3	TRBJ1-1	TRBD1	14	TGTGCCAGCAGGGACAGGGGACAGACCACTGAAGCTTTCTTT	CASRDRGQTTEAFF
many	TRBV10-3	TRBJ2-7	TRBD1	14	TGTGCCACAAAAGACGGTTTAGACAGGGGCGAGCAGTACTTC	CATKDGLDRGEQYF
many	TRBV12-3/TRBV12-4	TRBJ2-3	-	12	TGTGCCAGCAACCCGGGCCCAGATACGCAGTATTTT	CASNPGPDTQYF
many	TRBV5-5	TRBJ1-5	-	16	TGTGCCAGCAGCTTGTTGACAGAACTTAGCAATCAGCCCCAGCATTTT	CASSLLTELSNQPQHF
-	TRBV5-8	TRBJ2-3	TRBD1	15	TGTGCCAGCAGCTTCGGGCAGGGGGCCTCAGATACGCAGTATTTT	CASSFGQGASDTQYF
many	TRBV2	TRBJ2-4	-	15	TGTGCCAGCAGCCTTTCGACCCTAGCCAAAAACATTCAGTACTTC	CASSLSTLAKNIQYF
many	TRBV12-3/TRBV12-4	TRBJ1-4	-	13	TGTGCCAGCAGTTTAAGGGACCCGGGGAAACTGTTTTTT	CASSLRDPGKLFF
many	TRBV11-3	TRBJ2-3	-	14	TGTGCCAGCAGCTCTCCCCGACACACAGATACGCAGTATTTT	CASSSPRHTDTQYF
many	TRBV3-1	TRBJ2-5	TRBD2	16	TGTGCCAGCAGCCAAGAGCTAGCGGGGGGACCAGAGACCCAGTACTTC	CASSQELAGGPETQYF
many	TRBV29-1	TRBJ2-1	TRBD2	10	TGCAGCGCCCGGGAGGGTGAGCAGTTCTTC	CSAREGEQFF
few	TRBV5-6	TRBJ1-1	-	16	TGTGCCAGCATCTTGGCCAGGCGTGGGCCGGGGGATGAAGCTTTCTTT	CASILARRGPGDEAFF
many	TRBV12-3/TRBV12-4	TRBJ1-2	-	13	TGTGCCAGCAGTCCTACAGGGTTGCGTGGCTACACCTTC	CASSPTGLRGYTF
many	TRBV20-1	TRBJ2-1	-	15	TGCAGTGTTCTTCTCTCGTGGGGGGGCAGGAATGAGCAGTTCTTC	CSVLLSWGGRNEQFF
many	TRBV20-1	TRBJ1-1	TRBD1	14	TGCAGTGCTAAGGAGGGGGGACAGGGACGAGTAGCTTTCTTT	CSAKEGGQGRVAFF
many	TRBV7-2	TRBJ2-7	-	14	TGTGCCAGCAGCGTAGCGTCGGGGGCCTACGAGCAGTACTTC	CASSVASGAYEQYF
many	TRBV12-3/TRBV12-4	TRBJ1-3	TRBD1	15	TGTGCCAGCAGTCGAACAGGGGGCTCTGGAAACACCATATATTTT	CASSRTGGSGNTIYF
many	TRBV5-1	TRBJ2-4	-	16	TGCGCCAGCAGCTTGGAGGGGGGATCAGCCAAAAACATTCAGTACTTC	CASSLEGGSAKNIQYF